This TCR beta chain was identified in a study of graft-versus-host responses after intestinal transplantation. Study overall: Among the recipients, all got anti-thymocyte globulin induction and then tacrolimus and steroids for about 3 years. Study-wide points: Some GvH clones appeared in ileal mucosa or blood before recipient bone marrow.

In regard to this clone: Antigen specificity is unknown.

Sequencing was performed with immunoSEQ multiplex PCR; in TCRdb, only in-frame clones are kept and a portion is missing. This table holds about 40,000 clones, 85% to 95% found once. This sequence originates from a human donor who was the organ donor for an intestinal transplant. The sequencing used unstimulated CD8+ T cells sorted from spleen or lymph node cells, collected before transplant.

As DNA, the CDR3 is TGCGCCAGCAGCCCGGAGGTCTGGGGGTATCAGAAAAACATTCAGTACTTC. Amino acids: CASSPEVWGYQKNIQYF. The genes are TRBV4-1 and TRBJ2-4; D may match TRBD1 or TRBD2 (5 bases each). V shed 4 bases and J shed 4 bases, with 20 bases lying between them. This CDR3 has 17 residues. CDR1 and CDR2 (germline): MGHRA, YSYEKL.